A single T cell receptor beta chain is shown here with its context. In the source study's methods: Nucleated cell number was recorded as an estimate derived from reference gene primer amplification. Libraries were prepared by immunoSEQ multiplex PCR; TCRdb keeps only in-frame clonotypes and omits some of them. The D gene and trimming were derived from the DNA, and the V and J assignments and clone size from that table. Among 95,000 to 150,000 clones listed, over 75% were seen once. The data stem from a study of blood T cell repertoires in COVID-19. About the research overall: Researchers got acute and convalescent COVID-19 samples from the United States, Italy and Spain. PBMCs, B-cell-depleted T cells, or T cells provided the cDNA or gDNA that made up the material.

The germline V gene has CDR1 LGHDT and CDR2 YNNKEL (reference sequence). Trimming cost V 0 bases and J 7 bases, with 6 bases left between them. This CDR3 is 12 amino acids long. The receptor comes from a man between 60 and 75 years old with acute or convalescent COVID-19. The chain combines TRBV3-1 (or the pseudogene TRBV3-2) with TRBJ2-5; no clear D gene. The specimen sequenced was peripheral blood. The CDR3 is CASSQEERTQYF. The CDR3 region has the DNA TGTGCCAGCAGCCAAGAAGAGCGGACCCAGTACTTC.